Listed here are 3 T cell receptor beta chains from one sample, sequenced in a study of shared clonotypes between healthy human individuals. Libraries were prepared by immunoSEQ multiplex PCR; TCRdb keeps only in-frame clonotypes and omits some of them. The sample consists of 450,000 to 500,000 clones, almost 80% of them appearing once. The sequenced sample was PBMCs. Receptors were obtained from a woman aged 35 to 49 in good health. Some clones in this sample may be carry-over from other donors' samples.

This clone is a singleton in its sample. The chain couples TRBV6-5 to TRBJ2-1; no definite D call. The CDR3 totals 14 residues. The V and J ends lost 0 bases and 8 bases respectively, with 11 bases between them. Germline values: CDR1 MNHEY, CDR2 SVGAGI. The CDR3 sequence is CASSYSGSGDEQFF. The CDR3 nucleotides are TGTGCCAGCAGTTACTCGGGGTCCGGCGATGAGCAGTTCTTC.

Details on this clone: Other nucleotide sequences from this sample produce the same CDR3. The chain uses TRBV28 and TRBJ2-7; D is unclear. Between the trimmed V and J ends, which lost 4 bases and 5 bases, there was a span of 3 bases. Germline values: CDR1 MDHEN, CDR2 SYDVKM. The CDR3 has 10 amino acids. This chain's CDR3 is CASSSNEQYF. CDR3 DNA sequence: TGTGCCAGCAGTTCTAACGAGCAGTACTTC. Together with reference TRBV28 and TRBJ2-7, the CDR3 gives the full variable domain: DVKVTQSSRYLVKRTGEKVFLECVQDMDHENMFWYRQDPGLGLRLIYFSYDVKMKEKGDIPEGYSVSREKKERFSLILESASTNQTSMYLCASSSNEQYFGPGTRLTVT.

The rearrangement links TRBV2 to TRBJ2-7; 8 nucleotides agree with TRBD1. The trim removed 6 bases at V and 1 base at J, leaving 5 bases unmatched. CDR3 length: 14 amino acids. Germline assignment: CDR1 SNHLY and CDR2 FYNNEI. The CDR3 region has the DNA TGTGCCAGCAGGCTCGACAGGGGTTCCTACGAGCAGTACTTC. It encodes CASRLDRGSYEQYF.